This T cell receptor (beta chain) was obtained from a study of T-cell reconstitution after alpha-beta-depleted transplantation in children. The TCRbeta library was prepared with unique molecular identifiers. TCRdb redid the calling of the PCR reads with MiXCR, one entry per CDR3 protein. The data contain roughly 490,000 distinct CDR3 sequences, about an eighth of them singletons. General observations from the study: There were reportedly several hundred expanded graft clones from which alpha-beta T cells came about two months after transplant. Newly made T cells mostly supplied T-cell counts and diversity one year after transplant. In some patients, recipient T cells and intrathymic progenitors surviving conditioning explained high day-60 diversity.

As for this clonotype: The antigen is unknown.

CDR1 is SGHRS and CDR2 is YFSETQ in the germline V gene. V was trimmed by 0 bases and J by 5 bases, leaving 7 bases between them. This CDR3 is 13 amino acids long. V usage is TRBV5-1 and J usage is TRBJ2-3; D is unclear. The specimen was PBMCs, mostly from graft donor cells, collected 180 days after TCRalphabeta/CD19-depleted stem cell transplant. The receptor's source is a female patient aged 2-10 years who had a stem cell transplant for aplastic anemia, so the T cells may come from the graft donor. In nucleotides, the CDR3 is TGCGCCAGCAGCTTGGCCAATGGAGATACGCAGTATTTT. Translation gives CASSLANGDTQYF.